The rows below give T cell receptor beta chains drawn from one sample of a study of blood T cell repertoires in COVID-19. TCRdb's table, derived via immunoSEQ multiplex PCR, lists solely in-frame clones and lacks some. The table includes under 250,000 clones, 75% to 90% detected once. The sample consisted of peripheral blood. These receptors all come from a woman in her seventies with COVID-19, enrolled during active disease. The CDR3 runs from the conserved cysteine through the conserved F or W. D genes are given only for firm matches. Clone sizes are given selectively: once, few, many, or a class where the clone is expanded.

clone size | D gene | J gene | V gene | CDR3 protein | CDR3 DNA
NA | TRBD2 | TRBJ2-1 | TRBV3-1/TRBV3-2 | CASSQDSGLAGTDEQFF | TGTGCCAGCAGCCAAGATTCGGGGCTAGCGGGAACGGATGAGCAGTTCTTC
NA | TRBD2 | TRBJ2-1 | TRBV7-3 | CASSLKTSGRNEQFF | TGTGCCAGCAGCTTAAAAACTAGCGGGAGGAATGAGCAGTTCTTC
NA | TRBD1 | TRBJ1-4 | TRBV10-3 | CAISESRDSLNEKLFF | TGTGCCATCAGTGAATCTCGGGACAGCTTAAATGAAAAACTGTTTTTT
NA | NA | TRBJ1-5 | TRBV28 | CASSLTSQPQHF | TGTGCCAGCAGTTTAACCAGTCAGCCCCAGCATTTT
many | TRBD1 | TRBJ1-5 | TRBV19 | CASRGTEGSNQPQHF | TGTGCCAGTAGGGGGACAGAGGGTAGCAATCAGCCCCAGCATTTT
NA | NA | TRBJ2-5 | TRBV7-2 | CASSLQGLGREETQYF | TGTGCCAGCAGCTTACAGGGTCTGGGCCGAGAAGAGACCCAGTACTTC
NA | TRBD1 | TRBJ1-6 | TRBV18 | CASSRGQGNSPLHF | TGTGCCAGCTCACGCGGACAGGGAAACTCACCCCTCCACTTT
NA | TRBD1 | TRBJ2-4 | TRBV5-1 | CASSLTGGSENIQYF | TGCGCCAGCAGCCTCACAGGGGGAAGCGAAAACATTCAGTACTTC
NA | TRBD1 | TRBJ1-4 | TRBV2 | CASSRQGGNEKLFF | TGTGCCAGCAGTAGACAGGGGGGTAATGAAAAACTGTTTTTT
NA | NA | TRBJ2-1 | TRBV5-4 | CASSFRGILSYNEQFF | TGTGCCAGCAGCTTTCGGGGGATCCTTTCCTACAATGAGCAGTTCTTC
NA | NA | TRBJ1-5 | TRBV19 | CASSIGRGQPQHF | TGTGCCAGTAGTATTGGTAGGGGCCAGCCCCAGCATTTT
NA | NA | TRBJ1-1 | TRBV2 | CASSGGLREAFF | TGTGCCAGCAGTGGGGGGCTCCGGGAAGCTTTCTTT
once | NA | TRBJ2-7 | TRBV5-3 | CARSFGATYEQYF | TGTGCCAGAAGCTTTGGGGCCACCTACGAGCAGTACTTC
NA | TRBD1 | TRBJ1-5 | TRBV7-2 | CASSGGTGIQPQHF | TGTGCCAGCAGCGGCGGGACAGGGATTCAGCCCCAGCATTTT
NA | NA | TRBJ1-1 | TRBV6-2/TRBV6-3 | CASSRRQNTEAFF | TGTGCCAGCAGTCGACGACAGAACACTGAAGCTTTCTTT
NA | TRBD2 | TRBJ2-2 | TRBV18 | CASSRIRTSGRSTGELFF | TGTGCCAGCTCACGGATCCGGACTAGCGGGAGGAGCACCGGGGAGCTGTTTTTT
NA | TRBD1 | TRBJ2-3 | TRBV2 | CASSVQGKGPDTQYF | TGTGCCAGCAGTGTACAGGGGAAGGGGCCAGATACGCAGTATTTT
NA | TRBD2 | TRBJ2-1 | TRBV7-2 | CASSLNSGSIYEQFF | TGTGCCAGCAGCTTAAATAGCGGGAGCATCTATGAGCAGTTCTTC
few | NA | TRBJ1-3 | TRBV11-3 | CASSPSGAGNTIYF | TGTGCCAGCAGCCCCTCAGGGGCGGGAAACACCATATATTTT
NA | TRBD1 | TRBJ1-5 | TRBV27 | CASSLRGTGLNQPQHF | TGTGCCAGCAGTTTACGGGGGACAGGCCTAAATCAGCCCCAGCATTTT
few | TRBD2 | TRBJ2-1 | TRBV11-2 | CASSPSGGRVRQFF | TGTGCCAGCAGCCCCTCGGGGGGGCGAGTCCGGCAGTTCTTC
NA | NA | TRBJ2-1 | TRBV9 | CASSPRSVSSYNEQFF | TGTGCCAGCAGCCCCCGGAGCGTCAGCTCCTACAATGAGCAGTTCTTC
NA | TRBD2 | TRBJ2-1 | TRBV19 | CASSTGTSSSEQFF | TGTGCCAGTAGCACTGGGACTAGTTCTAGTGAGCAGTTCTTC
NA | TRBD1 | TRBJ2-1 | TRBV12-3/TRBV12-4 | CASSGQGWNEQFF | TGTGCCAGCAGTGGACAGGGGTGGAATGAGCAGTTCTTC
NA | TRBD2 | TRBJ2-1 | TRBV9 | CASSVAGTSGYNEQFF | TGTGCCAGCAGCGTGGCCGGGACTAGCGGCTACAATGAGCAGTTCTTC
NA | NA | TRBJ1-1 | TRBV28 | CASSLWTVSNTEAFF | TGTGCCAGCAGTTTATGGACAGTCTCGAACACTGAAGCTTTCTTT
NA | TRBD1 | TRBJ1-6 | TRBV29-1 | CSVAQGAGNSPLHF | TGCAGCGTCGCACAGGGGGCAGGTAATTCACCCCTCCACTTT
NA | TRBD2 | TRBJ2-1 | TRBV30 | CAWSGASGRSHEQFF | TGTGCCTGGAGCGGGGCTAGCGGGAGATCCCATGAGCAGTTCTTC
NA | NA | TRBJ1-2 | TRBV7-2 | CASSFLGQSPRYTF | TGTGCCAGCAGCTTTTTAGGCCAGTCTCCTAGGTACACCTTC
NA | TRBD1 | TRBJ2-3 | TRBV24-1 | CATSDSRDRVRSADTQYF | TGTGCCACCAGTGACTCCCGGGACAGGGTCCGTTCCGCAGATACGCAGTATTTT
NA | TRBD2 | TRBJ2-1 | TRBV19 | CASSIGGGRNEQFF | TGTGCCAGTAGTATTGGGGGAGGGCGAAATGAGCAGTTCTTC
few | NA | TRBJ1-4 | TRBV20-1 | CSASLAAGLTNEKLFF | TGCAGTGCTAGTTTGGCCGCGGGACTAACTAATGAAAAACTGTTTTTT
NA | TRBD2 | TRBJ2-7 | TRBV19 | CASSITSGRSEQYF | TGTGCCAGTAGTATAACTAGCGGGAGAAGCGAGCAGTACTTC
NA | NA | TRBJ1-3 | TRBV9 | CASTTGSGNTIYF | TGTGCCAGCACCACCGGGAGTGGAAACACCATATATTTT
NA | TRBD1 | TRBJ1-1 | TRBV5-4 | CASSLRTGGTEAFF | TGTGCCAGCAGCTTAAGGACAGGGGGCACTGAAGCTTTCTTT
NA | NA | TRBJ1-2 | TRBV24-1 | CATSDRNRYGYTF | TGTGCCACCAGTGACAGGAACCGCTATGGCTACACCTTC
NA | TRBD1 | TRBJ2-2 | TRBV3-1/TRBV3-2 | CASTQGAMELFF | TGTGCCAGCACCCAGGGGGCTATGGAGCTGTTTTTT
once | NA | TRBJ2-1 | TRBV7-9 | CASSSSDTWSSYNEQFF | TGTGCCAGCAGCTCGTCGGACACCTGGAGCTCCTACAATGAGCAGTTCTTC
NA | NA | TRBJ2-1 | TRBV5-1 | CASSLGGETEEQFF | TGCGCCAGCAGCTTGGGGGGCGAGACGGAAGAGCAGTTCTTC
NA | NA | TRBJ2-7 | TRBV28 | CATQRLGEQYF | TGTGCCACCCAACGCCTCGGCGAGCAGTACTTC
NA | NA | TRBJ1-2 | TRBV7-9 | CASSFGSPKFYGYTF | TGTGCCAGCAGCTTCGGTTCTCCAAAATTCTATGGCTACACCTTC
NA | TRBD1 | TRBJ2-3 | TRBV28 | CASRRRSQGVFTSTDTQYF | TGTGCCAGCAGGCGCAGGAGTCAGGGGGTCTTCACTAGCACAGATACGCAGTATTTT
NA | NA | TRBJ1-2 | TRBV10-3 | CAISGSGGGRYGYTF | TGTGCCATCAGTGGCTCCGGGGGGGGCCGCTATGGCTACACCTTC
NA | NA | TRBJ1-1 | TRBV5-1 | CASSSEVYTEAFF | TGCGCCAGCAGCTCAGAAGTCTACACTGAAGCTTTCTTT
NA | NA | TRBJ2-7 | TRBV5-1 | CASSFIPGTQNYEQYF | TGCGCCAGCAGCTTCATCCCCGGGACACAGAACTACGAGCAGTACTTC
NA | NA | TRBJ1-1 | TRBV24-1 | CATSGGTNGANTEAFF | TGTGCCACCAGTGGGGGGACTAACGGAGCTAACACTGAAGCTTTCTTT
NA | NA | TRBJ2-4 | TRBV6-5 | CAIMQGPAKNIQYF | TGTGCCATTATGCAGGGGCCAGCCAAAAACATTCAGTACTTC